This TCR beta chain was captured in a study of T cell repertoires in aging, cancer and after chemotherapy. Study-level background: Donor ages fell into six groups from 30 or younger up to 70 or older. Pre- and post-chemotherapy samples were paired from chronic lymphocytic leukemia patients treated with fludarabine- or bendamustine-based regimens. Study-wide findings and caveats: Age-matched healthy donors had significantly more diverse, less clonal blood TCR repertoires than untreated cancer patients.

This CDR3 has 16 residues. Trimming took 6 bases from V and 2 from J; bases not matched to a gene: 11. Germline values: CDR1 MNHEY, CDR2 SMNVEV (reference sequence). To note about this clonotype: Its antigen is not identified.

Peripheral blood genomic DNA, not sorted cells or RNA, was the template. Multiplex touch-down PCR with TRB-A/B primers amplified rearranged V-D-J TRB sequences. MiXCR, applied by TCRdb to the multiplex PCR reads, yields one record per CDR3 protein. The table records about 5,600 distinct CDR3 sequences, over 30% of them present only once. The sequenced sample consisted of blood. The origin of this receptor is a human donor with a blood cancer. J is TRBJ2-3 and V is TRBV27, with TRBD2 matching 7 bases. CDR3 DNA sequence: TGTGCCAGCAGGAGGGAGGGTGGCCTGCACACAGATACGCAGTATTTT. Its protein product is CASRREGGLHTDTQYF.